This TCR beta chain was sequenced in a study of response to subunit inactivated influenza vaccine. Findings and limits, study-wide: That few new T cells are recruited by each seasonal influenza vaccination was the authors' suggestion.

This clonotype was counted at least ten times. The target antigen is unknown. One entry per CDR3 protein results from TCRdb running MiXCR on the RT-PCR reads. The sample has around 710,000 distinct CDR3 sequences, approximately 13% seen once. The sample in question was PBMCs from blood, obtained approximately 15 days before vaccination. The receptor comes from a man aged 50-59 years who received an inactivated influenza vaccine.

CDR3 DNA: TGTGCCAGCAGCTTAGCAGGGGGCGGCCACTATGGCTACACCTTC. Protein: CASSLAGGGHYGYTF. The gene calls are TRBV7-9 and TRBJ1-2; 7 bases match TRBD1. The CDR3 contains 15 residues. The J segment lost 3 bases and the V segment lost 0 bases, leaving 4 bases of the junction unmatched. CDR1 is SEHNR, CDR2 FQNEAQ, per germline (reference sequence).